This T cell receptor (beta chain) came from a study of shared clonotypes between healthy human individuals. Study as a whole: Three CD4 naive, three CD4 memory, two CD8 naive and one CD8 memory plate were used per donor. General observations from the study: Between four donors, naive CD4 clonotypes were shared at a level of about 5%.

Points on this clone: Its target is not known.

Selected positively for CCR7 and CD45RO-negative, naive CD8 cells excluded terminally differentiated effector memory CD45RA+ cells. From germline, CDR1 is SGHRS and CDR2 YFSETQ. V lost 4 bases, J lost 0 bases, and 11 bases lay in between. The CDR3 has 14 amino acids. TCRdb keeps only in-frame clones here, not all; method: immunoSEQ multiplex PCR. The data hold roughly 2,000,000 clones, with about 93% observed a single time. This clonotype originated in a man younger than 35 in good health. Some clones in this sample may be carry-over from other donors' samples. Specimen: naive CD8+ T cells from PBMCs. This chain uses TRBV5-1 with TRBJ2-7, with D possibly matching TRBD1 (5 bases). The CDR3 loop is CASSLTTVSYEQYF. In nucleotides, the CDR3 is TGCGCCAGCAGCCTAACGACAGTCTCCTACGAGCAGTACTTC.